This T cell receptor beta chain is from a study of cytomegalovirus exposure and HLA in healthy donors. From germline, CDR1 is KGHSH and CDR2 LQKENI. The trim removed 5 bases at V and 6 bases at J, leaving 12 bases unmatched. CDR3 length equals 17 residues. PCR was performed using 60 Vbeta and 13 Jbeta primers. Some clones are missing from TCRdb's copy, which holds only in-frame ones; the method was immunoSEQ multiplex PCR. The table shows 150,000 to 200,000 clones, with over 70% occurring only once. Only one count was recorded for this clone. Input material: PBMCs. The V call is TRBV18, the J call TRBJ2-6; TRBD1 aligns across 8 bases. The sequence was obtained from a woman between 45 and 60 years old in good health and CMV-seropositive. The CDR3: CASSFVGQGSLANVLTF. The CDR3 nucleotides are TGTGCCAGCTCATTTGTAGGACAGGGATCTTTGGCCAACGTCCTGACTTTC.